This T cell receptor (beta chain) was found in a study of T cell changes during pregnancy in multiple sclerosis. The CDR3 totals 16 residues. Between the trimmed V and J ends, which lost 5 bases and 6 bases, there was a span of 20 bases. The germline V gene encodes CDR1 SGHAT and CDR2 FQNNGV. The assay was immunoSEQ multiplex PCR, and TCRdb's table has in-frame clones only and misses some. The table records tens of thousands of clones, 92% of them present only once. The sequences come from CD4+ T cells from peripheral blood mononuclear cells, collected before pregnancy. The TCR originated in a female donor with multiple sclerosis, enrolled in a pregnancy study. The chain carries TRBV11-2 and TRBJ2-1; the D is unclear. DNA for the CDR3: TGTGCCAGCAGCCCACTCAACTTAGCTGTCCCCAATGAGCAGTTCTTC. Translated: CASSPLNLAVPNEQFF.